This T cell receptor beta chain was recorded in a study of T cells in Graves' hyperthyroidism and ophthalmopathy. In the study overall: Initial diagnosis, before any treatment, was when peripheral blood was collected.

This CDR3 has 16 amino acids. The V gene end was trimmed by 3 bases and the J gene end by 5 bases; junction bases not matched to a gene: 7. The germline CDR1 and CDR2 sequences are SGDLS and YYNGEE. The study, taken as a whole, reports: The model foresaw ophthalmopathy a median roughly 6.3 months prior to onset. Also found in blood were most expanded thyroid clonotypes above 0.001.

This clonotype was observed at least ten times. As yet, its antigen is unknown. The source material, RNA transcripts, was used to amplify TCR beta CDR3 regions. The primer set for the first-round RT-PCR of the TCR CDR3 was HTBI. TCRdb redid the calling of the multiplex PCR reads with MiXCR, one entry per CDR3 protein. The table lists about 250,000 distinct CDR3 sequences, about 25% of them singletons. Around 9.8 ml fresh peripheral blood yielded the PBMCs. The sequenced sample was blood. The chain couples TRBV9 to TRBJ2-7; 14 bases align to TRBD2. This receptor was obtained from a woman aged 35 to 49 with Graves' ophthalmopathy. For the CDR3, the DNA is TGTGCCAGCAGCGCAGGGACTAGCGGGAGCAGCAACGAGCAGTACTTC. Protein sequence: CASSAGTSGSSNEQYF.